These 32 T cell receptor beta chains came from one sample sequenced in a study of a mutant IDH1 vaccine in newly diagnosed glioma. Profiling relied on immunoSEQ multiplex PCR, and the TCRdb table lists in-frame clones only, not all of them. Altogether some 30,000 clones are present, approximately 78% being singletons, with the ten largest covering approximately 10%. Time point given: week 35, safety follow-up. Doses comprised 300 ug of mutant IDH1 20-mer peptide each, plus topical imiquimod. These receptors are not linked to any known antigen. Sequencing was performed on PBMCs, taken from a glioma patient whose treatment included an IDH1 peptide vaccine. Every receptor here comes from a woman between 35 and 50 years old with glioma.

The genes are TRBV15 and TRBJ2-1; TRBD1 agrees at 7 bases. CDR3 length: 15 amino acids. The V gene's germline CDR1 is LNHNV and CDR2 YYDKDF (reference sequence). The V gene end was trimmed by 4 bases and the J gene end by 6 bases; junction bases not matched to a gene: 9. CDR3 nucleotide sequence: TGTGCCACCAGCACCCGACAGGGCCTTCCCAATGAGCAGTTCTTC. Translating it yields CATSTRQGLPNEQFF.

With respect to this clone: The same CDR3 can be traced to other DNA sequences in this sample. V is TRBV6-6 and J is TRBJ1-1; D is perhaps TRBD1 (5 bases). The CDR3 loop spans 14 amino acids. Germline CDR1 is MNHNY and CDR2 is SVGAGI (reference sequence). Trimming cost V 4 bases and J 1 base, with 10 bases left between them. The CDR3 spells CASSSTAKNTEAFF. CDR3 DNA: TGTGCCAGCAGTTCGACAGCGAAGAACACTGAAGCTTTCTTT.

The rearrangement uses TRBV10-3 and TRBJ2-6; the D gene is possibly TRBD1 (5 bases). The CDR3 runs to 14 residues. Germline loops: CDR1 ENHRY, CDR2 SYGVKD. The V end lost 10 bases, the J end lost 1 base, and 11 bases lay between the germline ends. The CDR3 region is CATPRQSGANVLTF. CDR3 nucleotide sequence: TGTGCCACCCCTAGACAGTCTGGGGCCAACGTCCTGACTTTC.

The chain links TRBV5-1 to TRBJ1-6; tentative D call: TRBD1 (6 bases). The germline V gene encodes CDR1 SGHRS and CDR2 YFSETQ. Trimming cost V 0 bases and J 0 bases, with 16 bases left between them. CDR3 size: 19 residues. CDR3 amino acids: CASSLAWQGMDSYNSPLHF. The CDR3, as DNA: TGCGCCAGCAGCTTGGCCTGGCAGGGGATGGACTCCTATAATTCACCCCTCCACTTT.

This sequence joins TRBV7-8 and TRBJ1-2, with no clear D. This CDR3 is built from 13 residues. The ends were cut back, 3 bases at V and 8 bases at J, with 13 bases in the middle. Germline V gives CDR1 SGHVS, CDR2 FQNEAQ. The CDR3 sequence is CASSFSGIGGYTF. CDR3 coding DNA: TGTGCCAGCAGCTTTTCCGGGATAGGCGGCTACACCTTC. Supplemented by reference TRBV7-8 and TRBJ1-2, the full variable domain reads GAGVSQSPRYKVAKRGQDVALRCDPISGHVSLFWYQQALGQGPEFLTYFQNEAQLDKSGLPSDRFFAERPEGSVSTLKIQRTQQEDSAVYLCASSFSGIGGYTFGSGTRLTVV.

The V and J genes are TRBV6-1 and TRBJ1-2; D is undetermined. The germline V gene has CDR1 MNHNS and CDR2 SASEGT. Between the trimmed V and J ends, which lost 6 bases and 4 bases, there was a span of 9 bases. This CDR3 has 12 residues. In DNA form, the CDR3 reads TGTGCCAGCAGGCCCCCAGGCTATGGCTACACCTTC. Translated: CASRPPGYGYTF.

This clone came up once. The CDR3 nucleotides read TGTGCCAGCAGTTTATTCCCACCAAGGGACGGGCGGTCGAAGACCCAGTACTTC. It specifies CASSLFPPRDGRSKTQYF. This rearrangement joins TRBV27 to TRBJ2-5, with D perhaps assigned TRBD1 or TRBD2 (5 bases each). The germline CDR1 and CDR2 sequences are MNHEY and SMNVEV (reference sequence). CDR3 length: 18 residues. Deletions cut 1 base from V and 6 bases from J, with 24 bases between.

The genes are TRBV10-2 and TRBJ2-3; the match to TRBD2 covers 11 bases. J gave up 5 bases and V 7 bases, and 8 bases lay outside the gene matches. Per the germline V gene, CDR1 is WSHSY and CDR2 is SAAADI. The CDR3 spans 15 residues. CDR3 loop: CASKVLSGGEDTQYF. CDR3 nucleotide sequence: TGCGCCAGCAAGGTGCTTAGCGGGGGGGAAGATACGCAGTATTTT.

This chain connects TRBV18 to TRBJ2-7; 10 nucleotides agree with TRBD1. Unmatched junction bases numbered 13, after V lost 3 bases and J lost 2 bases. CDR1 is KGHSH, CDR2 LQKENI, per germline. CDR3 size: 18 residues. The CDR3 DNA reads TGTGCCAGCTCACCGCAGGACAGGGGGGCTAGCGGCACCTACGAGCAGTACTTC. Its translation is CASSPQDRGASGTYEQYF. The entire variable domain, with the rest obtained from reference TRBV18 and TRBJ2-7, is as follows: NAGVMQNPRHLVRRRGQEARLRCSPMKGHSHVYWYRQLPEEGLKFMVYLQKENIIDESGMPKERFSAEFPKEGPSILRIQQVVRGDSAAYFCASSPQDRGASGTYEQYFGPGTRLTVT.

The chain has TRBV7-9 and TRBJ2-5; 8 nucleotides line up with TRBD2. The germline V gene has CDR1 SEHNR and CDR2 FQNEAQ (reference sequence). This CDR3 is 13 amino acids long. V shed 6 bases and J 5 bases; nucleotides not matched to a gene: 5. The CDR3 reads CASRGTSLETQYF. In DNA form, the CDR3 reads TGTGCCAGCAGAGGGACTAGTCTGGAGACCCAGTACTTC. Variable domain in full (rest from reference TRBV7-9 and TRBJ2-5): DTGVSQNPRHKITKRGQNVTFRCDPISEHNRLYWYRQTLGQGPEFLTYFQNEAQLEKSRLLSDRFSAERPKGSFSTLEIQRTEQGDSAMYLCASRGTSLETQYFGPGTRLLVL.

The V call is TRBV5-4, the J call TRBJ2-1; D not certain. V was shortened by 1 base and J by 5 bases, with 13 bases between the two germline ends. The germline CDR1 and CDR2 sequences are SGHNT and YYREEE (reference sequence). The CDR3 sequence is 15 residues long. Written as DNA, the CDR3 is TGTGCCAGCAGCTTGACTGGGTTTTCGGACAATGAGCAGTTCTTC. As protein: CASSLTGFSDNEQFF.

J is TRBJ1-6 and V is TRBV7-2, with 7 bases lining up with TRBD1. The CDR3 is 14 amino acids. CDR1 SGHTA and CDR2 FQGNSA come from the germline V gene. V shed 5 bases and J 8 bases; nucleotides not matched to a gene: 6. The CDR3 protein is CASSPRDSYSPLHF. The CDR3 DNA reads TGTGCCAGCAGCCCCCGGGACAGTTATTCACCCCTCCACTTT.

The chain recombines TRBV9 with TRBJ1-5; no reliable D call. From germline, CDR1 is SGDLS and CDR2 YYNGEE. V dropped 0 bases and J dropped 2 bases, with 6 bases sitting between them. This CDR3 has 14 residues. The CDR3 protein is CASSVGVGNQPQHF. The CDR3 bases are TGTGCCAGCAGCGTAGGAGTGGGCAATCAGCCCCAGCATTTT.

The chain recombines TRBV9 with TRBJ1-5; possibly TRBD1 for D (5 bases). Trimming cost V 3 bases and J 7 bases, with 17 bases left between them. The CDR3 extends over 15 amino acids. Germline V gene lookup returns CDR1 SGDLS and CDR2 YYNGEE. The CDR3 region is CASSASGMVGQPQHF. In DNA form, the CDR3 reads TGTGCCAGCAGCGCCTCAGGGATGGTTGGACAGCCCCAGCATTTT.

The chain is built from TRBV5-6 and TRBJ2-4, with 8 bases aligning to TRBD2. Germline V gene sequence: CDR1 SGHDT, CDR2 YYEEEE. The CDR3 is 17 amino acids. J gave up 5 bases and V 0 bases, and 10 bases lay outside the gene matches. The CDR3: CASSLVGVAGLQNIQYF. The CDR3 bases are TGTGCCAGCAGCTTGGTGGGTGTAGCGGGGCTACAAAACATTCAGTACTTC. The complete variable domain, with remaining parts taken from reference TRBV5-6 and TRBJ2-4, reads DAGVTQSPTHLIKTRGQQVTLRCSPKSGHDTVSWYQQALGQGPQFIFQYYEEEERQRGNFPDRFSGHQFPNYSSELNVNALLLGDSALYLCASSLVGVAGLQNIQYFGAGTRLSVL.

In its sample, this clone was seen a few times. V usage is TRBV19 and J usage is TRBJ1-2; tentative D call: TRBD1 (5 bases). This CDR3 spans 14 amino acids. The V gene lost 7 bases and the J gene lost 4 bases, with 16 bases spanning the gap. Per the germline V gene, CDR1 is LNHDA and CDR2 is SQIVND (reference sequence). CDR3 amino acids: CASKGATRIYGYTF. The CDR3 nucleotides are TGTGCCAGTAAAGGGGCCACGCGGATCTATGGCTACACCTTC.

V usage is TRBV14 and J usage is TRBJ2-7; possible D gene TRBD1, 7 bases. The germline V gene has CDR1 SGHDN and CDR2 FVKESK. This CDR3 is built from 15 residues. The ends were cut back, 2 bases at V and 1 base at J, with 12 bases in the middle. The CDR3 reads CASSQFQGGSYEQYF. The CDR3 DNA sequence: TGTGCCAGCAGCCAATTCCAGGGGGGTTCCTACGAGCAGTACTTC.

The J gene is TRBJ2-3, the V gene TRBV5-1; D is unresolved. The CDR3 totals 14 residues. Trimming removed 0 bases from V and 2 bases from J, with 7 bases in between. Per the germline V gene, CDR1 is SGHRS and CDR2 is YFSETQ. For the CDR3, the DNA is TGCGCCAGCAGCTTGGGCCAACCCACAGATACGCAGTATTTT. Translation: CASSLGQPTDTQYF.

This clone was seen just once. The V and J genes are TRBV5-1 and TRBJ2-5, with 7 bases matching TRBD2. The germline gives CDR1 SGHRS, CDR2 YFSETQ. The CDR3 spans 14 residues. V shed 5 bases, J shed 3 bases, and the junction held 7 bases outside the gene matches. This CDR3 reads CASSPGAGEETQYF. DNA for the CDR3: TGCGCCAGCAGTCCCGGGGCGGGGGAAGAGACCCAGTACTTC.

V gene TRBV6-5 combines with J gene TRBJ2-7; TRBD2 might be the D (7 bases). V gave up 2 bases and J gave up 3 bases, with 14 bases separating them. Germline CDR1 reads MNHEY; CDR2 reads SVGAGI. CDR3 length: 15 residues. The CDR3 region is CASSYGGGMYYEQYF. The CDR3 DNA reads TGTGCCAGCAGTTACGGCGGGGGCATGTACTACGAGCAGTACTTC.

Worth noting for this clone: The same CDR3 arises from other DNA sequences in this sample as well. J is TRBJ1-1 and V is TRBV19, with D uncertain. The germline V and J ends were trimmed by 3 bases and 1 base, with 6 bases remaining between them. CDR1 is LNHDA and CDR2 is SQIVND in the germline V gene (reference sequence). The CDR3 sequence is 13 residues long. The DNA of the CDR3 is TGTGCCAGTAGTATCGCCCCGAACACTGAAGCTTTCTTT. This translates into CASSIAPNTEAFF.

The sample holds one count of this clone. V is TRBV15 and J is TRBJ1-5; the D is unclear. The CDR3 consists of 17 residues. V dropped 2 bases and J dropped 0 bases, with 14 bases sitting between them. Germline CDR1 LNHNV, CDR2 YYDKDF (reference sequence). The CDR3 DNA is TGTGCCACCAGCAGAAGGTTCCAGGAGTATAGCAATCAGCCCCAGCATTTT. Its translation: CATSRRFQEYSNQPQHF. Full variable domain (outside the CDR3, taken from reference TRBV15 and TRBJ1-5): DAMVIQNPRYQVTQFGKPVTLSCSQTLNHNVMYWYQQKSSQAPKLLFHYYDKDFNNEADTPDNFQSRRPNTSFCFLDIRSPGLGDTAMYLCATSRRFQEYSNQPQHFGDGTRLSIL.

V is TRBV6-1 and J is TRBJ2-2; D is undetermined. Looked up from germline, CDR1 is MNHNS and CDR2 is SASEGT. Trimming left V 4 bases short and J 3 bases short, with 6 bases between. The CDR3 is 13 residues long. CDR3 loop: CASSGQHTGELFF. For the CDR3, the DNA is TGTGCCAGCAGTGGGCAGCACACCGGGGAGCTGTTTTTT.

This chain uses TRBV7-2 with TRBJ2-1; weak D call: TRBD2 (5 bases). This CDR3 comprises 16 residues. Between the trimmed V and J ends, which lost 5 bases and 0 bases, there was a span of 14 bases. Germline V gene lookup returns CDR1 SGHTA and CDR2 FQGNSA. CDR3 protein: CASSPRGTSSYNEQFF. CDR3 nucleotide sequence: TGTGCCAGCAGCCCCCGGGGTACTAGCTCCTACAATGAGCAGTTCTTC. Variable domain in full (rest from reference TRBV7-2 and TRBJ2-1): GAGVSQSPSNKVTEKGKDVELRCDPISGHTALYWYRQSLGQGLEFLIYFQGNSAPDKSGLPSDRFSAERTGGSVSTLTIQRTQQEDSAVYLCASSPRGTSSYNEQFFGPGTRLTVL.

This clone was counted between two and nine times. J is TRBJ1-2 and V is TRBV30; D is possibly TRBD1 (5 bases). This CDR3 region has 13 residues. V was clipped by 3 bases and J by 6 bases, with 14 bases between them. Germline assignment: CDR1 GTSNPN and CDR2 SVGIG (reference sequence). The CDR3 loop is CAWSRGWGDGYTF. The CDR3 bases are TGTGCCTGGAGCCGAGGATGGGGGGATGGCTACACCTTC.

This chain links TRBV6-1 with TRBJ1-1; D is unresolved. V was clipped by 6 bases and J by 3 bases, with 17 bases between them. Germline lookup yields CDR1 MNHNS and CDR2 SASEGT. The CDR3 loop spans 15 amino acids. The CDR3 is CASRLGPGRDTEAFF. For the CDR3, the DNA is TGTGCCAGCAGACTAGGACCCGGTAGGGACACTGAAGCTTTCTTT.

J is TRBJ2-3 and V is TRBV7-9; perhaps TRBD1 as D (5 bases). Germline CDR1 is SEHNR and CDR2 is FQNEAQ (reference sequence). The CDR3 runs to 14 residues. The V and J ends lost 3 bases and 6 bases respectively, with 13 bases between them. CDR3 nucleotides: TGTGCCAGCAGCTTGACTTCAGGGCGGGATACGCAGTATTTT. Its translation is CASSLTSGRDTQYF.

The chain carries TRBV30 and TRBJ2-1; no reliable D call. This CDR3 has 14 residues. Germline values: CDR1 GTSNPN, CDR2 SVGIG (reference sequence). V gave up 0 bases and J gave up 3 bases, with 9 bases separating them. CDR3 in amino acids: CAWSVRGDYNEQFF. The CDR3 DNA sequence: TGTGCCTGGAGTGTCCGTGGGGACTACAATGAGCAGTTCTTC.

This clone was counted only a few times. The chain joins TRBV7-9 to TRBJ2-6; D unresolved. The CDR3 has 15 residues. V shed 5 bases and J shed 0 bases, with 8 bases lying between them. CDR1 is SEHNR and CDR2 is FQNEAQ in the germline V gene (reference sequence). The CDR3: CASSPGNSGANVLTF. CDR3 nucleotides: TGTGCCAGCAGCCCAGGAAACTCTGGGGCCAACGTCCTGACTTTC.

This clone was detected only once. The chain employs TRBV30 and TRBJ2-7; a weak D match, TRBD1 (5 bases). CDR3 length: 13 residues. V was trimmed by 1 base and J by 6 bases, leaving 13 bases between them. Germline CDR1 is GTSNPN and CDR2 is SVGIG (reference sequence). This CDR3 is CAWSDAGFGEQYF. The CDR3 region has the DNA TGTGCCTGGAGTGACGCAGGGTTTGGCGAGCAGTACTTC.

CDR3 residues: CAWSFQGPSYEQYF. CDR3 in DNA: TGTGCCTGGAGTTTCCAGGGTCCCTCCTACGAGCAGTACTTC. This chain uses TRBV30 with TRBJ2-7, with D perhaps matching TRBD1 (5 bases). Germline V gene lookup returns CDR1 GTSNPN and CDR2 SVGIG (reference sequence). V dropped 2 bases and J dropped 0 bases, with 11 bases sitting between them. The CDR3 totals 14 residues.

The rearrangement joins TRBV6-1 to TRBJ2-1; 10 bases line up with TRBD2. Germline lookup yields CDR1 MNHNS and CDR2 SASEGT. This CDR3 comprises 17 residues. Trimming removed 1 base from V and 1 base from J; junction bases left unmatched: 4. The CDR3: CASSEGAGGLSYNEQFF. For the CDR3, the DNA is TGTGCCAGCAGTGAAGGAGCGGGGGGGCTATCCTACAATGAGCAGTTCTTC.